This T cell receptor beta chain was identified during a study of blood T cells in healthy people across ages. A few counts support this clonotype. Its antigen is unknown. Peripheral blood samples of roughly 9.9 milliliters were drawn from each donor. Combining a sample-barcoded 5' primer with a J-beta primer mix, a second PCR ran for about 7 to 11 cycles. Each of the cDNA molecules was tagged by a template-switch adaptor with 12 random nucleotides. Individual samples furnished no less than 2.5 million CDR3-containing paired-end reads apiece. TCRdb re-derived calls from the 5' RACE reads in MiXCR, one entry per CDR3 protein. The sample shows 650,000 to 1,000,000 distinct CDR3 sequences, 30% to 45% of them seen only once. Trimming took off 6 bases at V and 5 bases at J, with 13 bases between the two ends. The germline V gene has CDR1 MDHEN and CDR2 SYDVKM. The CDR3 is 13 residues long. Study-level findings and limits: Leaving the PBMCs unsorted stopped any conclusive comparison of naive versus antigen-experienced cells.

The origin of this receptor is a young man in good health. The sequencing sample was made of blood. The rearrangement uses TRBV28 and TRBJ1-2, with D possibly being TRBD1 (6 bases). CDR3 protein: CASSGGTSYGYTF. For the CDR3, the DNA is TGTGCCAGCAGCGGGGGGACAAGTTATGGCTACACCTTC.